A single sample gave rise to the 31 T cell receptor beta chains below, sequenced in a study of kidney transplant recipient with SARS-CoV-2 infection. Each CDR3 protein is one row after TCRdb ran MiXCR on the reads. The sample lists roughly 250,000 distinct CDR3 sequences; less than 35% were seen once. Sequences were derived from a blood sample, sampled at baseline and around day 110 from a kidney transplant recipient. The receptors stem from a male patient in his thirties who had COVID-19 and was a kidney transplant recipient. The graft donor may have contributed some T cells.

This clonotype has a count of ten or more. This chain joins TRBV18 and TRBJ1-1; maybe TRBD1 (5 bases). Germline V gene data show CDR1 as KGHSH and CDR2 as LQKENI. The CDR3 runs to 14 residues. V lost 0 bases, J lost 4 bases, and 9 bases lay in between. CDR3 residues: CASSPPAGFTEAFF. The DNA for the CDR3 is TGTGCCAGCTCACCACCTGCAGGGTTCACTGAAGCTTTCTTT.

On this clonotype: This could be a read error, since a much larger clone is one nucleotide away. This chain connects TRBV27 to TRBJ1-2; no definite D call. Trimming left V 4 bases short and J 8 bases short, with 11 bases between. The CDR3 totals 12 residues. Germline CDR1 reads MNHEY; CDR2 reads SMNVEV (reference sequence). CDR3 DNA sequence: TGTGCCAGCAGTTCCTGGGAATTGGGCTACACCTTC. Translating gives CASSSWELGYTF.

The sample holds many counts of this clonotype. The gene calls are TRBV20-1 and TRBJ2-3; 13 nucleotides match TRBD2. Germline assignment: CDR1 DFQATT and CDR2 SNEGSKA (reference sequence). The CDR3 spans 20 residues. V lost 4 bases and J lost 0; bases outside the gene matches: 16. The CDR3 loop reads CSAIPIGTSGTHTSTDTQYF. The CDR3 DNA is TGCAGTGCTATCCCCATCGGGACTAGCGGGACTCATACCAGCACAGATACGCAGTATTTT.

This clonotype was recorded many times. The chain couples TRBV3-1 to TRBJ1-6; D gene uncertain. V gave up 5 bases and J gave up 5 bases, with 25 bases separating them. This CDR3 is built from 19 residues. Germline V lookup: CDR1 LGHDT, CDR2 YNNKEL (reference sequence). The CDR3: CASSTACPIFIHHNSPLHF. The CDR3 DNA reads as TGTGCCAGCAGCACCGCTTGTCCCATTTTCATACATCATAATTCACCCCTCCACTTT.

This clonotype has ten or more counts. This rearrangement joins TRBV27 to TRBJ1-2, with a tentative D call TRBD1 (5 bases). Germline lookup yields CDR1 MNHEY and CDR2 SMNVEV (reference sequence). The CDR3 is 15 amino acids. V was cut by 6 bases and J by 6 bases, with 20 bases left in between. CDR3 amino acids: CASSPSPGPLNGYTF. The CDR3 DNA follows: TGTGCCAGCAGCCCCTCTCCGGGACCCCTTAATGGCTACACCTTC.

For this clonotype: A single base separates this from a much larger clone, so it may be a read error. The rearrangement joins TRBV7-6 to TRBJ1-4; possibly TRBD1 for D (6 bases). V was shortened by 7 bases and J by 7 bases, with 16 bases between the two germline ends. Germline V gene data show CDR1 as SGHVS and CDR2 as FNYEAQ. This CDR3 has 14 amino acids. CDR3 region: CASNPRGPGEKLFF. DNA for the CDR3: TGTGCCAGCAACCCCAGGGGTCCGGGTGAAAAACTGTTTTTT.

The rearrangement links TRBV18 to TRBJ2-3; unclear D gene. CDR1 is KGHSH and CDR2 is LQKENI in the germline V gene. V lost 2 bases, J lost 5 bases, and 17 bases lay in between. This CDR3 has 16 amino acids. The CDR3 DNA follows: TGTGCCAGCTCACCAAATTTGCCTGGCCGGGTAGATACGCAGTATTTT. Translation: CASSPNLPGRVDTQYF.

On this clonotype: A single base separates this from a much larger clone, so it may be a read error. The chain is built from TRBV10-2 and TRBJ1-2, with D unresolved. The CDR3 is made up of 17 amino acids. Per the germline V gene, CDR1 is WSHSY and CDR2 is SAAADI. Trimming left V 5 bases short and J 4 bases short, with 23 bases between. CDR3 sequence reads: CASSLDVTSRKTYGYTF. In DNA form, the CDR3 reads TGCGCCAGCAGTCTGGATGTCACTTCTAGAAAGACCTATGGCTACACCTTC.

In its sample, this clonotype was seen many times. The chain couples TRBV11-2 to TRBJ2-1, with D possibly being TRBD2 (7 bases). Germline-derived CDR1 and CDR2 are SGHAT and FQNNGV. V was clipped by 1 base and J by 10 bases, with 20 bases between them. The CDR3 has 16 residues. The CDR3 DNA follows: TGTGCCAGCAGCTTAGTCCGTTCGGGGGAGGGGGGCGAGCAGTTCTTC. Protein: CASSLVRSGEGGEQFF.

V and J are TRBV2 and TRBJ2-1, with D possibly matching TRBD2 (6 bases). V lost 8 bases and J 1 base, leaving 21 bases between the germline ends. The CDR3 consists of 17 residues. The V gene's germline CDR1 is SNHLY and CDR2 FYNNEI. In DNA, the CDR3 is TGTGCCAGCCACCGGGACTCCCTAACGGGGTCCTACAATGAGCAGTTCTTC. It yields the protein CASHRDSLTGSYNEQFF.

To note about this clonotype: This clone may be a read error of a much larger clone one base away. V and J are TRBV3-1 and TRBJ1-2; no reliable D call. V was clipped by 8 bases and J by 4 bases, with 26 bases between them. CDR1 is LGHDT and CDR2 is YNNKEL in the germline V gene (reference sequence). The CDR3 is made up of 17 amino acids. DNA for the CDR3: TGTGCCAGCGGCAAAAAGAACACCCTTCGAAAGACCTATGGCTACACCTTC. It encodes CASGKKNTLRKTYGYTF.

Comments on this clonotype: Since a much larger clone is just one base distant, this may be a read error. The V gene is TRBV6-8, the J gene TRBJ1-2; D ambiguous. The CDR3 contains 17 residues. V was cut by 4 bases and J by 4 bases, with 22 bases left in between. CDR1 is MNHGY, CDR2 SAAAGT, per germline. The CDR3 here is CASSSSPRSRKAYGYTF. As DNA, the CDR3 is TGTGCCAGCAGTTCTTCACCACGCTCTAGAAAGGCCTATGGCTACACCTTC.

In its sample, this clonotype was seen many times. The CDR3 DNA reads TGTGCCAGCAGCTTAGAAGCATACCATGGAAAGACCTATGGCTACACCTTC. It codes for CASSLEAYHGKTYGYTF. The chain couples TRBV7-9 to TRBJ1-2; no definite D call. The CDR3 sequence is 17 residues long. The germline V and J ends were trimmed by 1 base and 4 bases, with 19 bases remaining between them. CDR1 and CDR2 (germline): SEHNR, FQNEAQ (reference sequence).

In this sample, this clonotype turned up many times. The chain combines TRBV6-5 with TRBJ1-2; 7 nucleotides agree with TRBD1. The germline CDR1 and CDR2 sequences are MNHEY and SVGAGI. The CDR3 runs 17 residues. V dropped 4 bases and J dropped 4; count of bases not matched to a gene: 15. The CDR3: CASSCDRECRKTYGYTF. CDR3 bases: TGTGCCAGCAGTTGCGACAGGGAATGTAGAAAGACCTATGGCTACACCTTC.

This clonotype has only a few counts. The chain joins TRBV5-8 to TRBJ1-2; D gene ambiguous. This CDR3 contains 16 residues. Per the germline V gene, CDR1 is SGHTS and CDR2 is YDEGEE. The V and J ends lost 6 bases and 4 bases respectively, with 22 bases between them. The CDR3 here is CASKGCHPRKTYGYTF. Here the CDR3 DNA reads TGTGCCAGCAAAGGTTGTCATCCACGAAAGACCTATGGCTACACCTTC.

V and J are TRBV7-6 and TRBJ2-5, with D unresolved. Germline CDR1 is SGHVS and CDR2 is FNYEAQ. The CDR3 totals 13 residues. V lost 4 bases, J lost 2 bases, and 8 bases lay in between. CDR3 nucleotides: TGTGCCAGCAGCTACGACATACAAGAGACCCAGTACTTC. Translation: CASSYDIQETQYF.

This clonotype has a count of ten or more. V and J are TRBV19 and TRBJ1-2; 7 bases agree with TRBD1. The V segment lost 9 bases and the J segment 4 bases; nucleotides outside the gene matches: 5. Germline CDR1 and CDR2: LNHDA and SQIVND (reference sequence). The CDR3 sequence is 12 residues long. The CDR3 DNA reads TGTGCCAGCGGGACAGTCGGCTATGGCTACACCTTC. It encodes CASGTVGYGYTF.

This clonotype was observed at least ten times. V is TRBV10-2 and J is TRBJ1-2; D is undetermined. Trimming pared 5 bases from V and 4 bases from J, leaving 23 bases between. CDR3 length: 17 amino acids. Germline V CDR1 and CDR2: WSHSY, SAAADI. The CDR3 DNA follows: TGCGCCAGCAGTAGGCCCGTCACTTCTAGAAAGACCTATGGCTACACCTTC. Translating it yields CASSRPVTSRKTYGYTF.

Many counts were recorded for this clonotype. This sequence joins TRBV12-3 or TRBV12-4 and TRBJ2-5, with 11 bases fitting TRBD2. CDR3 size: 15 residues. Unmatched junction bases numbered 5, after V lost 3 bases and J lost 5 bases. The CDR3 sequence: CASSFQVAGGETQYF. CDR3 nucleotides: TGTGCCAGCAGTTTTCAGGTAGCGGGAGGGGAGACCCAGTACTTC.

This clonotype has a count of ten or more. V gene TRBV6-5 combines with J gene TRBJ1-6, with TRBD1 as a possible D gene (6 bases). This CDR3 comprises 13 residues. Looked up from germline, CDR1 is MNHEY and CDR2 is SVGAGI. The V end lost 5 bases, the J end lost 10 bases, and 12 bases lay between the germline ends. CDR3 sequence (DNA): TGTGCCAGCAGTGAATTTCAGGGGTCACCCCTCCACTTT. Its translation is CASSEFQGSPLHF.

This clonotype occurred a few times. Here the CDR3 DNA reads TGTGCCTGGAGTGTACAGGGACAGGGGATGTACCAAGAGACCCAGTACTTC. Encoded protein: CAWSVQGQGMYQETQYF. V usage is TRBV30 and J usage is TRBJ2-5; 10 nucleotides align to TRBD1. Germline V gene data show CDR1 as GTSNPN and CDR2 as SVGIG (reference sequence). This CDR3 region has 17 residues. V was pared by 0 bases and J by 0 bases, with 7 bases of the junction left unmatched. The variable domain in full, completed from reference TRBV30 and TRBJ2-5, reads SQTIHQWPATLVQPVGSPLSLECTVEGTSNPNLYWYRQAAGRGLQLLFYSVGIGQISSEVPQNLSASRPQDRQFILSSKKLLLSDSGFYLCAWSVQGQGMYQETQYFGPGTRLLVL.

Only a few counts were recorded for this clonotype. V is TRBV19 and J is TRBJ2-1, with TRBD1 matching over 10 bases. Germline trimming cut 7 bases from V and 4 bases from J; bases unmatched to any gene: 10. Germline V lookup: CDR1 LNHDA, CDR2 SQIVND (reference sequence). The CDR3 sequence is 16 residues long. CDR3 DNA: TGTGCCAGTACCATCTTGCCGGGACAGGGGTACAATGAGCAGTTCTTC. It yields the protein CASTILPGQGYNEQFF.

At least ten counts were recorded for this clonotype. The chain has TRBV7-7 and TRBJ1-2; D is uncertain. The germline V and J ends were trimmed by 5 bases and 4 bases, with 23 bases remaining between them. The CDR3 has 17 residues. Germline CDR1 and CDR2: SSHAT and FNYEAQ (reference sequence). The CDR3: CASSRICKCRKTYGYTF. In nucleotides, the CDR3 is TGTGCCAGCAGCAGGATCTGTAAGTGCCGAAAGACCTATGGCTACACCTTC.

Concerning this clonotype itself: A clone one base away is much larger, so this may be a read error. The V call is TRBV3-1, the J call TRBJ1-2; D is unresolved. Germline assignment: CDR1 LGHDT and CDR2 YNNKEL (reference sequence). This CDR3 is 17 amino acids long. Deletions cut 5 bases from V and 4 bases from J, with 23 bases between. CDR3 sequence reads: CASSEHYTLRRTYGYTF. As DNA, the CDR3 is TGTGCCAGCAGCGAACACTACACCCTTCGAAGGACCTATGGCTACACCTTC.

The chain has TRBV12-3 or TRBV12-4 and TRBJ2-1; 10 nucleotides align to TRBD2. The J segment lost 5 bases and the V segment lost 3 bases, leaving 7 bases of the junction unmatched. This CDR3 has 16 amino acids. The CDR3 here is CASSLASGGNNNEQFF. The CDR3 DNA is TGTGCCAGCAGTTTGGCTAGCGGGGGAAATAACAATGAGCAGTTCTTC.

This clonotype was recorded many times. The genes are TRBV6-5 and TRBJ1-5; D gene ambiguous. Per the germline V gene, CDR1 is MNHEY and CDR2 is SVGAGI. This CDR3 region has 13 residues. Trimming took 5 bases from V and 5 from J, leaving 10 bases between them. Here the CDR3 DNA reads TGTGCCAGCAGTGTAATAGAAGATCAGCCCCAGCATTTT. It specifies CASSVIEDQPQHF.

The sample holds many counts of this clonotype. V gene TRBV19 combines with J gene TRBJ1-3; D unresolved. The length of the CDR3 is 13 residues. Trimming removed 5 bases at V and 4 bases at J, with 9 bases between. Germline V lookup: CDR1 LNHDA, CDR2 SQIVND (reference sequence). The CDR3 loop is CASSLAEGNTIYF. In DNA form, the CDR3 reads TGTGCCAGTAGTCTGGCGGAGGGAAACACCATATATTTT.

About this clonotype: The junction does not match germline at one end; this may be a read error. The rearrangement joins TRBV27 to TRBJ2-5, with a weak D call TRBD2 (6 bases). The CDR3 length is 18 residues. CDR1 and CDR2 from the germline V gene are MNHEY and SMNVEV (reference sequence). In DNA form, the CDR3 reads TGTGCCAGCAGTTTCGCTCCCGGGACTTCGTTTGGACAAGAGGCCCAGTACTTC. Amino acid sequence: CASSFAPGTSFGQEAQYF.

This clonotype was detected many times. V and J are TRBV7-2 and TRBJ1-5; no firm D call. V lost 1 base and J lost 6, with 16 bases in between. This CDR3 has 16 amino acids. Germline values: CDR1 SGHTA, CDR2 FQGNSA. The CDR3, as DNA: TGTGCCAGCAGCTTAGTGGGCAGATTGAACAGTCAGCCCCAGCATTTT. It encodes CASSLVGRLNSQPQHF.

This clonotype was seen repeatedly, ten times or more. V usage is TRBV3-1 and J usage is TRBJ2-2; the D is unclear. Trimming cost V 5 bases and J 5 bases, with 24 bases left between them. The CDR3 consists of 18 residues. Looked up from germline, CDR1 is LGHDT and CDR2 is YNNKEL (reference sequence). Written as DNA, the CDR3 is TGTGCCAGCAGCGTTAAAATTCCCATTTCAGGCTTGACCGGGGAGCTGTTTTTT. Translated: CASSVKIPISGLTGELFF.

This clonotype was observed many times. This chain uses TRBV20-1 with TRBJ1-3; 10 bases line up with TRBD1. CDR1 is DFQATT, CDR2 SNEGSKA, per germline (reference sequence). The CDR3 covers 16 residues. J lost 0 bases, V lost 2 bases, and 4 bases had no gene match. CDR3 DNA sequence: TGCAGTGCTAGAACGAGGGACAGGGGCTCTGGAAACACCATATATTTT. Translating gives CSARTRDRGSGNTIYF.